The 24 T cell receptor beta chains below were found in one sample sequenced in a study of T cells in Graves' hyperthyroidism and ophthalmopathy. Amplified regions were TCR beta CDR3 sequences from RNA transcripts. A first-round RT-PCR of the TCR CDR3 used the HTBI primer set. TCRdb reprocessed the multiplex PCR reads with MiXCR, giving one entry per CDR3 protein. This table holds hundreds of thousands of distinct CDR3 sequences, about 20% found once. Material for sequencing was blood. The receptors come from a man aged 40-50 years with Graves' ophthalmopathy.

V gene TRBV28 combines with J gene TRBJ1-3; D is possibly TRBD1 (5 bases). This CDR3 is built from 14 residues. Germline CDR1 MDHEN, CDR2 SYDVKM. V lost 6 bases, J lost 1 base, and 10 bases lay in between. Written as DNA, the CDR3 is TGTGCCAGCAGCCGGGACGGATCTGGAAACACCATATATTTT. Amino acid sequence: CASSRDGSGNTIYF.

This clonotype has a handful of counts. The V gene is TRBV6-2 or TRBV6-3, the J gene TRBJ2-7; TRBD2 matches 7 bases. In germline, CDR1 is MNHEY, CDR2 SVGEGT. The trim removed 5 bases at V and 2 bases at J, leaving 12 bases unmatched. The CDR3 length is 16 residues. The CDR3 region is CASSPAGPFGAYEQYF. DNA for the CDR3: TGTGCCAGCAGTCCAGCGGGACCCTTTGGGGCCTACGAGCAGTACTTC.

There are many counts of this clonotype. In DNA form, the CDR3 reads TGTGCCAGCAGTTACAACCAGGGCGGACTTATGGACACTGAAGCTTTCTTT. Its protein product is CASSYNQGGLMDTEAFF. The chain employs TRBV6-2 or TRBV6-3 and TRBJ1-1; the D gene is possibly TRBD1 (5 bases). CDR3 length: 17 amino acids. The V gene's germline CDR1 is MNHEY and CDR2 SVGEGT. Trimming removed 2 bases from V and 3 bases from J, with 19 bases in between.

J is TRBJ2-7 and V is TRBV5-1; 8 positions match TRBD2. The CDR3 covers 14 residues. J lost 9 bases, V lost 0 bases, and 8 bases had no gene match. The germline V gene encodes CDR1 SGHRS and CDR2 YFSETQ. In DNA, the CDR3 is TGCGCCAGCAGCTTGGGCCGGGGGGGGGTCGGGCAGTACTTC. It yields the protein CASSLGRGGVGQYF.

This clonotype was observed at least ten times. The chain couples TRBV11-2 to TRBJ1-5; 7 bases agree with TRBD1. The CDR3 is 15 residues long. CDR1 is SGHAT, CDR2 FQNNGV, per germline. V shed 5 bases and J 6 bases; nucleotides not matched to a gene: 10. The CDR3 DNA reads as TGTGCCAGCAGCCCAGGAGGGCAGGGGGGTCAGCCCCAGCATTTT. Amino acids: CASSPGGQGGQPQHF.

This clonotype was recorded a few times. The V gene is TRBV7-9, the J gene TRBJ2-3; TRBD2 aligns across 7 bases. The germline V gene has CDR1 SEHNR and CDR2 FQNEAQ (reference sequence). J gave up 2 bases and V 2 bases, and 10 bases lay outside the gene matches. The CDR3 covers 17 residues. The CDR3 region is CASSLWDYRRDTDTQYF. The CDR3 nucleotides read TGTGCCAGCAGCTTATGGGACTACCGTAGGGACACAGATACGCAGTATTTT.

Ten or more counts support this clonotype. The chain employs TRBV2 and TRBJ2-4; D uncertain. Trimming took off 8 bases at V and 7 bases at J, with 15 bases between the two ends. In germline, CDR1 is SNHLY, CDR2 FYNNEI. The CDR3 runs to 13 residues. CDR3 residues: CASLQAGRNIQYF. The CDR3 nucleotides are TGTGCCAGCCTCCAGGCTGGACGGAACATTCAGTACTTC.

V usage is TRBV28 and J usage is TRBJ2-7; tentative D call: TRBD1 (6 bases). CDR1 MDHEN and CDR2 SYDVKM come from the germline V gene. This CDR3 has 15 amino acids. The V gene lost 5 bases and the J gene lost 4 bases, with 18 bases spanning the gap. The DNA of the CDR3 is TGTGCCAGCAGTCCCCAGGGCAGGGGTAGGTACGAGCAGTACTTC. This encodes CASSPQGRGRYEQYF.

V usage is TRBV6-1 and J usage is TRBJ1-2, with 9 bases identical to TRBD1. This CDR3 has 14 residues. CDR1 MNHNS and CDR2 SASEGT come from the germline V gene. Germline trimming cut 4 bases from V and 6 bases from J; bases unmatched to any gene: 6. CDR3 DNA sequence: TGTGCCAGCAGTGTGGGACAGGGCTTGAATGGCTACACCTTC. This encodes CASSVGQGLNGYTF.

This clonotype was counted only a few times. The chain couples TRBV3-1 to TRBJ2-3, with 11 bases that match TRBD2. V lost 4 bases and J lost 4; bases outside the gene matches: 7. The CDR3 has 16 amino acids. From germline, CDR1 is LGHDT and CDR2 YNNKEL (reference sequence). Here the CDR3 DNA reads TGTGCCAGCAGCCTTTTACATAGCGGGGGGGCAGATACGCAGTATTTT. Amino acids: CASSLLHSGGADTQYF.

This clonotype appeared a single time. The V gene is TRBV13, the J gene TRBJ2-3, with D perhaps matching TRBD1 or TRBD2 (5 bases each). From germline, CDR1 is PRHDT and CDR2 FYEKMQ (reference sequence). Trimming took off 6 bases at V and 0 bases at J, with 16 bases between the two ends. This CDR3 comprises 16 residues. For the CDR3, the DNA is TGTGCCAGCAGTCGCCGCTCTGGGGGAAGCACAGATACGCAGTATTTT. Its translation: CASSRRSGGSTDTQYF. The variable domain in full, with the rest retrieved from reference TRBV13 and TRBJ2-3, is AAGVIQSPRHLIKEKRETATLKCYPIPRHDTVYWYQQGPGQDPQFLISFYEKMQSDKGSIPDRFSAQQFSDYHSELNMSSLELGDSALYFCASSRRSGGSTDTQYFGPGTRLTVL.

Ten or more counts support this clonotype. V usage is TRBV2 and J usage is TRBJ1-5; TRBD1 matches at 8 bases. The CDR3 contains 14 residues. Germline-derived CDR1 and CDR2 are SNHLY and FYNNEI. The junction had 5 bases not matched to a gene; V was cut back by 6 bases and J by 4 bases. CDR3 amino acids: CASRQGAWNQPQHF. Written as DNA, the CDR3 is TGTGCCAGCAGGCAGGGGGCTTGGAATCAGCCCCAGCATTTT.

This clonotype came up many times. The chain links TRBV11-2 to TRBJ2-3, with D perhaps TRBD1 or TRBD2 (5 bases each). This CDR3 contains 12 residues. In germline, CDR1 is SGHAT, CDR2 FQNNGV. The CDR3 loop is CVLRDSTDTQYF. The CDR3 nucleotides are TGTGTCCTAAGGGACAGCACAGATACGCAGTATTTT.

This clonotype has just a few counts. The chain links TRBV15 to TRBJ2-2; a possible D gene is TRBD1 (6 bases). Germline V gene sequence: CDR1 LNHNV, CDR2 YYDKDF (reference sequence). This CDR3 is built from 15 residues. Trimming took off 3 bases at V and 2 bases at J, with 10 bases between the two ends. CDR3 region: CATSSRTVNTGELFF. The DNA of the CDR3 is TGTGCCACCAGCAGTAGGACAGTTAACACCGGGGAGCTGTTTTTT.

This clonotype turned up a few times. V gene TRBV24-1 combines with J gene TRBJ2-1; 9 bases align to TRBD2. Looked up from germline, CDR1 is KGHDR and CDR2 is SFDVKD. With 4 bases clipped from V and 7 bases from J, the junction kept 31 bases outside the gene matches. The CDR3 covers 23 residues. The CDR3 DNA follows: TGTGCCACCAGTGACACGTATCTAAGGAATGTGGCTAGCGGGACCGGGGGGTATAATGAGCAGTTCTTC. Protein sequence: CATSDTYLRNVASGTGGYNEQFF.

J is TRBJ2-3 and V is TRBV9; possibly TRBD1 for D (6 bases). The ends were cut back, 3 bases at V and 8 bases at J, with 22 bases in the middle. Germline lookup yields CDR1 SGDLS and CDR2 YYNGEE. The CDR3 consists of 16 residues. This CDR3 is CASSDLGTLPGGTQYF. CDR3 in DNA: TGTGCCAGCAGCGACCTAGGGACACTCCCCGGAGGTACGCAGTATTTT. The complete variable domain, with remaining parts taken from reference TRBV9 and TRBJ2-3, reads DSGVTQTPKHLITATGQRVTLRCSPRSGDLSVYWYQQSLDQGLQFLIQYYNGEERAKGNILERFSAQQFPDLHSELNLSSLELGDSALYFCASSDLGTLPGGTQYFGPGTRLTVL.

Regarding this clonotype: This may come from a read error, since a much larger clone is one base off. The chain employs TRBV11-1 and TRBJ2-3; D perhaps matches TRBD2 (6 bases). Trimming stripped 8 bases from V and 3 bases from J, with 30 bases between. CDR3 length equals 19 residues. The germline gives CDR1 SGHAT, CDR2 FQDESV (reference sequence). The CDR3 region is CASGLPLGREIKGTDTQYF. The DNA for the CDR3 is TGTGCCAGCGGTCTCCCCCTGGGGCGGGAAATCAAAGGAACAGATACGCAGTATTTT. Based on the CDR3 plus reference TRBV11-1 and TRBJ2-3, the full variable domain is EAEVAQSPRYKITEKSQAVAFWCDPISGHATLYWYRQILGQGPELLVQFQDESVVDDSQLPKDRFSAERLKGVDSTLKIQPAELGDSAMYLCASGLPLGREIKGTDTQYFGPGTRLTVL.

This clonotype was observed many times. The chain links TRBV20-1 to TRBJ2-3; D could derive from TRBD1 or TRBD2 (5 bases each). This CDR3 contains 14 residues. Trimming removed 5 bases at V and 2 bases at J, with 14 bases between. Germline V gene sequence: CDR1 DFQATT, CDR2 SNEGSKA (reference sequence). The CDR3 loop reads CSARDGTNTDTQYF. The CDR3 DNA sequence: TGCAGTGCTCGGGACGGAACTAACACAGATACGCAGTATTTT.

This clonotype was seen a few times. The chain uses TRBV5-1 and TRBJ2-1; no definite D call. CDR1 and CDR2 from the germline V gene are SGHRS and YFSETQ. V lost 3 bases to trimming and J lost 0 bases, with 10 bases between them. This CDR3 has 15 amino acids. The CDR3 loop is CASSWMRSSYNEQFF. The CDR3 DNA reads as TGCGCCAGCAGCTGGATGAGGAGCTCCTACAATGAGCAGTTCTTC.

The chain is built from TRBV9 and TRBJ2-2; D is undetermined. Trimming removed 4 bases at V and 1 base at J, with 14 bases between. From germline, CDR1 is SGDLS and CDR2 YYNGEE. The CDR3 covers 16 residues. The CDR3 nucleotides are TGTGCCAGCAGCCCATTTCGCGGAGTGAACACCGGGGAGCTGTTTTTT. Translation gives CASSPFRGVNTGELFF.

The CDR3 protein is CASRTWANTGELFF. CDR3 in DNA: TGTGCCAGCAGGACTTGGGCAAACACCGGGGAGCTGTTTTTT. The rearrangement joins TRBV27 to TRBJ2-2; D uncertain. The V gene lost 6 bases and the J gene lost 2 bases, with 10 bases spanning the gap. Germline values: CDR1 MNHEY, CDR2 SMNVEV (reference sequence). The CDR3 loop spans 14 amino acids.

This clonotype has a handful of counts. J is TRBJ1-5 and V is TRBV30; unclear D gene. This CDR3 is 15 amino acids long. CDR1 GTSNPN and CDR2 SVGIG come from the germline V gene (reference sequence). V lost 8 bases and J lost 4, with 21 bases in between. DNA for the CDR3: TGTGCCATGAAGCCGGGGAAGGTCGAGAATCAGCCCCAGCATTTT. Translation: CAMKPGKVENQPQHF.

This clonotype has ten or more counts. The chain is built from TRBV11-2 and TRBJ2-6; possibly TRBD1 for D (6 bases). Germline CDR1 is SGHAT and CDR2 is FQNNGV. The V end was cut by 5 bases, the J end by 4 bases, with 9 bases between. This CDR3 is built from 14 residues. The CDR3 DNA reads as TGTGCCAGCAGCAGGGGGAACGGGGCCAACGTCCTGACTTTC. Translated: CASSRGNGANVLTF.

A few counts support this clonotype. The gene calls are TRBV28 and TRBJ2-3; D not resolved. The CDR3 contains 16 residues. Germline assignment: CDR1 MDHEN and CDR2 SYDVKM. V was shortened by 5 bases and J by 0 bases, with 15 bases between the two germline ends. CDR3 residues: CASSKLTDTSTDTQYF. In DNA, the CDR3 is TGTGCCAGCAGTAAATTGACTGACACTAGCACAGATACGCAGTATTTT. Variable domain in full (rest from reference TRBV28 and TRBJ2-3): DVKVTQSSRYLVKRTGEKVFLECVQDMDHENMFWYRQDPGLGLRLIYFSYDVKMKEKGDIPEGYSVSREKKERFSLILESASTNQTSMYLCASSKLTDTSTDTQYFGPGTRLTVL.